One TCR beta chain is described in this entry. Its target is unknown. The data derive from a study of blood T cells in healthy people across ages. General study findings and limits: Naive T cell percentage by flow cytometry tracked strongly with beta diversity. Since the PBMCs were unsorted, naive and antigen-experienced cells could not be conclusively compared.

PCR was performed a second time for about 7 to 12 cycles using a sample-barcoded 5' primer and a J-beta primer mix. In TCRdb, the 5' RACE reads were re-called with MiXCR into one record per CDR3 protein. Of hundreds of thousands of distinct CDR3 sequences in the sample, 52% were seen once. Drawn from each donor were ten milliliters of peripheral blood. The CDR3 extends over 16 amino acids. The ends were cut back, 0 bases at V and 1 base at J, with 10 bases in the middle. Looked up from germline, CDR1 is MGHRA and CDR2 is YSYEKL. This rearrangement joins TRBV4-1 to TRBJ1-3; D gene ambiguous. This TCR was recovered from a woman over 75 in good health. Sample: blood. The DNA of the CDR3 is TGCGCCAGCAGCCAAGATAGTGGTGGTTCTGGAAACACCATATATTTT. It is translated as CASSQDSGGSGNTIYF.